Sequencing of this TCR beta chain was carried out in a study of T-cell reconstitution after alpha-beta-depleted transplantation in children. It was with unique molecular identifiers that the TCRbeta library was prepared. TCRdb processed the PCR reads anew with MiXCR; each CDR3 protein has one entry. The sample consists of around 380,000 distinct CDR3 sequences, approximately 10% of them appearing once. The CDR3 runs 17 residues. CDR1 is SGHTA, CDR2 FQGNSA, per germline. V lost 0 bases and J lost 9; bases outside the gene matches: 7. The specimen comprised PBMCs from the stem cell graft donor, sampled from the stem cell graft. The V and J genes are TRBV7-2 and TRBJ2-1; 14 bases are shared with TRBD2. The sequence was obtained from a human donor who donated a stem cell graft to a child with acute myeloid leukemia. The CDR3 here is CASSLAHRLAGGSEQFF. The DNA for the CDR3 is TGTGCCAGCAGCTTAGCGCACCGACTAGCGGGGGGGTCTGAGCAGTTCTTC.